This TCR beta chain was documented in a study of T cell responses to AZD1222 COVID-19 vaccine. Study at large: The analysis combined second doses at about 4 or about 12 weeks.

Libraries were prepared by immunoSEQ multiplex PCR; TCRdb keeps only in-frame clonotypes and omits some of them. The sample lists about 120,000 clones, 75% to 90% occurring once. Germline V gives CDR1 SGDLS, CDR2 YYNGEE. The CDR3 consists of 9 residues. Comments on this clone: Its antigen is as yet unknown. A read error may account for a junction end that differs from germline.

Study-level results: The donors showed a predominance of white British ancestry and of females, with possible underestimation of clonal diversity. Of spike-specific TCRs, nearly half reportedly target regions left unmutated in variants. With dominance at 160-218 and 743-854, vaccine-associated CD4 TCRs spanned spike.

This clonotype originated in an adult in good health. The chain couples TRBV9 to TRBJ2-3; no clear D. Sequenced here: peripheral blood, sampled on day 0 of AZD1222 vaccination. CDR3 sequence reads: CASSLESGF. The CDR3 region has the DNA TGTGCCAGCAGCCTAGAAAGTGGTTTT.